This TCR beta chain originates from a study of human T cells and chemical hapten exposure. TCRdb reprocessed the RACE reads via MiXCR and lists one record per CDR3 protein. This table holds about 94,000 distinct CDR3 sequences, around 9.3% found once. This clonotype has at least ten counts. The antigen remains undetermined. This CDR3 comprises 13 residues. CDR1 is SGHRS, CDR2 YFSETQ, per germline. Trimming took off 4 bases at V and 4 bases at J, with 8 bases between the two ends. Study observations and caveats: Significantly greater numbers of large CDR3 similarity clusters came from expanded TCRs than from controls.

Time point described: patch test 2, 6 weeks after DPC sensitization. As to treatment: therapeutic diphenylcyclopropenone sensitization with weekly scalp DPC. It was from unfractionated whole blood that total RNA was extracted. This specimen consisted of whole blood, obtained in connection with sensitization to the hapten diphenylcyclopropenone (DPC). This TCR was sampled from a woman aged 40-49 years with alopecia areata. Some clones in this sample may be carry-over from other donors' samples. V is TRBV5-1 and J is TRBJ2-2; the D gene is possibly TRBD2 (5 bases). CDR3 amino acids: CASSPSGTGELFF. CDR3 sequence (DNA): TGCGCCAGCAGCCCCAGCGGCACCGGGGAGCTGTTTTTT.